These 12 T cell receptor beta chains were sequenced from one sample in a study of T cell repertoires in cytomegalovirus infection. Using its own MiXCR run on the reads, TCRdb lists one record per CDR3 protein. Seen here are more than 500,000 distinct CDR3 sequences, 15% to 20% observed once, and the top ten hold 20% to 30%. Sequencing was done on a sample of CD8+ T cells from PBMCs. The source is a human donor in good health (CMV status not recorded). Some clones in this sample may be carry-over from other donors' samples.

The chain is built from TRBV12-3 or TRBV12-4 and TRBJ2-2; TRBD1 matches 9 bases. This CDR3 comprises 12 residues. Germline trimming cut 11 bases from V and 7 bases from J; bases unmatched to any gene: 5. As DNA, the CDR3 is TGTGCCGGACAGGGGAGTGACGGGGAGCTGTTTTTT. Translating gives CAGQGSDGELFF.

This clonotype showed up many times. V usage is TRBV6-1 and J usage is TRBJ2-3; 7 bases match TRBD2. The CDR3 is made up of 16 amino acids. The trim removed 1 base at V and 3 bases at J, leaving 7 bases unmatched. CDR1 is MNHNS and CDR2 is SASEGT in the germline V gene. The CDR3 sequence: CASSEEPGAGTDTQYF. In DNA, the CDR3 is TGTGCCAGCAGTGAAGAGCCGGGAGCGGGGACAGATACGCAGTATTTT.

This clonotype was counted between two and nine times. J is TRBJ1-5 and V is TRBV5-5; a weak D match, TRBD1 (6 bases). The V and J ends lost 0 bases and 2 bases respectively, with 12 bases between them. The CDR3 is made up of 16 amino acids. In germline, CDR1 is SGHKS, CDR2 YYEKEE (reference sequence). The chain's CDR3 is CASSLEQGRGNQPQHF. The CDR3 region has the DNA TGTGCCAGCAGCTTGGAACAGGGAAGGGGCAATCAGCCCCAGCATTTT. Together with reference TRBV5-5 and TRBJ1-5, the CDR3 gives the full variable domain: DAGVTQSPTHLIKTRGQQVTLRCSPISGHKSVSWYQQVLGQGPQFIFQYYEKEERGRGNFPDRFSARQFPNYSSELNVNALLLGDSALYLCASSLEQGRGNQPQHFGDGTRLSIL.

Of note for this clonotype: A much larger clone lies one base from this, so it may be a read error. V and J are TRBV12-3 or TRBV12-4 and TRBJ2-3; 14 bases are shared with TRBD2. This CDR3 has 19 amino acids. Here the CDR3 reads CASSLRGTSGGPSTGTQYF. CDR3 DNA: TGTGCCAGCAGCCTTCGGGGGACTAGCGGGGGACCGAGCACAGGTACGCAGTATTTT.

The chain employs TRBV27 and TRBJ1-2, with D possibly being TRBD1 (5 bases). The V and J ends lost 5 bases and 3 bases respectively, with 13 bases between them. Germline V gene lookup returns CDR1 MNHEY and CDR2 SMNVEV (reference sequence). The CDR3 has 14 amino acids. The CDR3 region is CASSPGSAHYGYTF. The CDR3 coding sequence is TGTGCCAGCAGTCCAGGGAGCGCGCACTATGGCTACACCTTC.

This clonotype was counted many times. The chain joins TRBV28 to TRBJ2-1; 9 bases map to TRBD2. This CDR3 is built from 19 residues. V was clipped by 7 bases and J by 5 bases; unmatched bases: 21. CDR1 and CDR2 from the germline V gene are MDHEN and SYDVKM. The CDR3 loop reads CASKSSSSGSIAGNNEQFF. As DNA, the CDR3 is TGTGCCAGCAAGTCATCAAGTAGCGGGAGTATCGCGGGGAACAATGAGCAGTTCTTC.

The table lists this clonotype with many counts. This chain uses TRBV7-6 with TRBJ2-5; no reliable D call. Germline CDR1 reads SGHVS; CDR2 reads FNYEAQ. The CDR3 length is 12 residues. With 6 bases removed from V and 3 bases from J, the gap between germline ends came to 8 bases. The CDR3 nucleotides read TGTGCCAGCAGTTACGTCGAAGAGACCCAGTACTTC. This translates into CASSYVEETQYF.

This clonotype showed up many times. The chain links TRBV27 to TRBJ2-7; tentative D call: TRBD2 (5 bases). The CDR3 sequence is 15 residues long. The germline V and J ends were trimmed by 1 base and 3 bases, with 13 bases remaining between them. In germline, CDR1 is MNHEY, CDR2 SMNVEV (reference sequence). CDR3 bases: TGTGCCAGCAGTTTATGGTCAGGAGGAGTCTACGAGCAGTACTTC. It translates to CASSLWSGGVYEQYF.

This sequence joins TRBV28 and TRBJ2-1; D not certain. The CDR3 totals 12 residues. In germline, CDR1 is MDHEN, CDR2 SYDVKM. Trimming cost V 6 bases and J 6 bases, with 9 bases left between them. As DNA, the CDR3 is TGTGCCAGCAGGTCAGAGTTCAATGAGCAGTTCTTC. It yields the protein CASRSEFNEQFF. The whole variable domain, remainder taken from reference TRBV28 and TRBJ2-1, is DVKVTQSSRYLVKRTGEKVFLECVQDMDHENMFWYRQDPGLGLRLIYFSYDVKMKEKGDIPEGYSVSREKKERFSLILESASTNQTSMYLCASRSEFNEQFFGPGTRLTVL.

This clonotype showed up many times. V is TRBV7-3 and J is TRBJ2-3; 7 nucleotides match TRBD2. CDR1 and CDR2 (germline): SGHTA, FQGTGA. V dropped 6 bases and J dropped 2; count of bases not matched to a gene: 11. The CDR3 sequence is 16 residues long. CDR3 coding DNA: TGTGCCAGCAGTCAAGCCGAGCTAGCGGCCACAGATACGCAGTATTTT. It translates to CASSQAELAATDTQYF.

The rearrangement uses TRBV7-9 and TRBJ2-1, with TRBD1 matching 11 bases. The CDR3 runs 14 residues. In germline, CDR1 is SEHNR, CDR2 FQNEAQ (reference sequence). J gave up 8 bases and V 2 bases, and 2 bases lay outside the gene matches. The chain's CDR3 is CASSLRDRGDEQFF. The DNA of the CDR3 is TGTGCCAGCAGCTTAAGGGACAGGGGGGATGAGCAGTTCTTC.

The table lists this clonotype with many counts. J is TRBJ1-5 and V is TRBV12-3 or TRBV12-4, with D possibly TRBD1 on 6 matching bases. This CDR3 contains 17 residues. Trimming left V 3 bases short and J 7 bases short, with 22 bases between. Written as DNA, the CDR3 is TGTGCCAGCAGTTTCTCAATCTGGGACAACGTTCGACAGCCCCAGCATTTT. This sequence encodes CASSFSIWDNVRQPQHF.